The next 2 T cell receptor beta chains were all read from a single sample in a study of T cells after posttransplantation cyclophosphamide. Treatment was busulfan-fludarabine conditioning, a marrow graft, and cyclophosphamide on days +3 and +4. Some clones are missing from TCRdb's copy, which holds only in-frame ones; the method was immunoSEQ multiplex PCR. This table holds about 22,000 clones, 86% found once. The sample consisted of PBMCs, taken after allogeneic stem cell transplant with posttransplant cyclophosphamide. All receptors derive from a female patient aged 30 to 45 who received an allogeneic stem cell transplant from an unrelated donor, was CMV-positive, and had no GVHD. The graft donor may be the source of some T cells.

The rearrangement joins TRBV10-1 to TRBJ2-5; D is perhaps TRBD1 (5 bases). The J call may be incorrect, as the DNA end agrees better with TRBJ2-7. There are 16 residues in the CDR3. Germline V gives CDR1 WNHNN, CDR2 SYGVQD (reference sequence). This CDR3 is CASSESWGPSSYEQYF. DNA of the CDR3: TGCGCCAGCAGTGAGTCATGGGGCCCGAGCTCCTACGAGCAGTACTTC.

The chain links TRBV18 to TRBJ1-5; 8 nucleotides line up with TRBD1. Germline CDR1 and CDR2: KGHSH and LQKENI. CDR3 size: 16 residues. J gave up 3 bases and V 2 bases, and 6 bases lay outside the gene matches. The CDR3 DNA is TGTGCCAGCTCACCAATGGACAGGGAACCCAATCAGCCCCAGCATTTT. Translation gives CASSPMDREPNQPQHF. Supplemented by reference TRBV18 and TRBJ1-5, the full variable domain reads NAGVMQNPRHLVRRRGQEARLRCSPMKGHSHVYWYRQLPEEGLKFMVYLQKENIIDESGMPKERFSAEFPKEGPSILRIQQVVRGDSAAYFCASSPMDREPNQPQHFGDGTRLSIL.